The 23 T cell receptor beta chains given below trace back to one sample, sequenced in a study of cytomegalovirus exposure and HLA in healthy donors. In the PCR, 60 Vbeta and 13 Jbeta primers were used. The table came from immunoSEQ multiplex PCR; TCRdb's copy has only in-frame clones and leaves some out. The sample lists over 95,000 clones, about 80% occurring once. Sequencing input: PBMCs. Every receptor here comes from a woman in her forties in good health and CMV-seropositive.

Comment on this clone: The sample holds other DNA sequences that translate to the same CDR3. The chain combines TRBV19 with TRBJ2-2; 8 bases align to TRBD1. Germline CDR1 is LNHDA and CDR2 is SQIVND (reference sequence). V was pared by 6 bases and J by 5 bases, with 5 bases of the junction left unmatched. This CDR3 is built from 14 residues. The CDR3 DNA reads TGTGCCAGTAGAGACAGGGGAAGAACCGGGGAGCTGTTTTTT. This translates into CASRDRGRTGELFF.

CDR3 sequence (DNA): TGTGCCAGCAGCTTCCCCCCCGGGACAGAGAGAAACACCATATATTTT. This codes for CASSFPPGTERNTIYF. The chain joins TRBV5-6 to TRBJ1-3, with 7 positions matching TRBD1. V shed 2 bases and J 5 bases; nucleotides not matched to a gene: 10. Germline CDR1 and CDR2: SGHDT and YYEEEE. CDR3 size: 16 residues.

The chain has TRBV5-1 and TRBJ2-2; D possibly corresponds to TRBD1 (7 bases). CDR3 length: 14 amino acids. Germline V CDR1 and CDR2: SGHRS, YFSETQ. Deletions cut 9 bases from V and 1 base from J, with 13 bases between. CDR3 bases: TGCGCCACCTCAGGGGGAGGGAACACCGGGGAGCTGTTTTTT. Encoded protein: CATSGGGNTGELFF.

The rearrangement joins TRBV11-1 to TRBJ2-1, with D perhaps TRBD1 (5 bases). CDR3 length equals 11 residues. V dropped 5 bases and J dropped 12 bases, with 11 bases sitting between them. Germline values: CDR1 SGHAT, CDR2 FQDESV (reference sequence). DNA for the CDR3: TGTGCCAGCAGCGCCTTTCAGGGGCAGTTCTTC. Its translation is CASSAFQGQFF.

This chain uses TRBV6-6 with TRBJ1-1, with D hard to call. CDR1 and CDR2 (germline): MNHNY, SVGAGI (reference sequence). The germline V and J ends were trimmed by 1 base and 3 bases, with 6 bases remaining between them. The CDR3 runs to 13 residues. The CDR3 loop is CASSYLRDTEAFF. The CDR3 DNA follows: TGTGCCAGCAGTTACTTGAGGGACACTGAAGCTTTCTTT.

This clone occurred a few times. J is TRBJ2-1 and V is TRBV5-1; 7 nucleotides align to TRBD1. There are 15 residues in the CDR3. CDR1 is SGHRS and CDR2 is YFSETQ in the germline V gene. The V segment lost 4 bases and the J segment 3 bases; nucleotides outside the gene matches: 7. The DNA of the CDR3 is TGCGCCAGCAGCCCGGGACAGTCCAGCTACAATGAGCAGTTCTTC. Translating gives CASSPGQSSYNEQFF.

V usage is TRBV4-1 and J usage is TRBJ1-4; no firm D call. Germline V lookup: CDR1 MGHRA, CDR2 YSYEKL. The V end lost 0 bases, the J end lost 10 bases, and 18 bases lay between the germline ends. The CDR3 runs to 16 residues. The CDR3 sequence: CASSQDQSGGYGKLFF. The DNA for the CDR3 is TGCGCCAGCAGCCAAGATCAGTCGGGAGGGTATGGAAAACTGTTTTTT.

CDR3 DNA sequence: TGCGCCAGCAGCGAATTGGGGGCCCCGGACACTGAAGCTTTCTTT. Translated, it gives CASSELGAPDTEAFF. The chain links TRBV5-1 to TRBJ1-1; the D gene is possibly TRBD1 (6 bases). CDR1 is SGHRS, CDR2 YFSETQ, per germline. The germline V and J ends were trimmed by 4 bases and 3 bases, with 16 bases remaining between them. The CDR3 is 15 residues long. The full variable domain, its missing parts supplied by reference TRBV5-1 and TRBJ1-1, is KAGVTQTPRYLIKTRGQQVTLSCSPISGHRSVSWYQQTPGQGLQFLFEYFSETQRNKGNFPGRFSGRQFSNSRSEMNVSTLELGDSALYLCASSELGAPDTEAFFGQGTRLTVV.

CDR3 in amino acids: CASRLRPNTEAFF. The CDR3 DNA sequence: TGTGCCAGCAGACTACGCCCGAACACTGAAGCTTTCTTT. J is TRBJ1-1 and V is TRBV2; D is undetermined. Trimming took off 6 bases at V and 1 base at J, with 9 bases between the two ends. From germline, CDR1 is SNHLY and CDR2 FYNNEI. This CDR3 contains 13 residues.

The V and J genes are TRBV30 and TRBJ2-1; 12 bases fit TRBD2. This CDR3 is 17 amino acids long. Per the germline V gene, CDR1 is GTSNPN and CDR2 is SVGIG (reference sequence). Unmatched junction bases numbered 11, after V lost 2 bases and J lost 6 bases. CDR3 DNA sequence: TGTGCCTGGAGTCGACGACCTAGCGGGGGGGCAGGCAATGAGCAGTTCTTC. Its protein is CAWSRRPSGGAGNEQFF. The variable domain in full, completed from reference TRBV30 and TRBJ2-1, reads SQTIHQWPATLVQPVGSPLSLECTVEGTSNPNLYWYRQAAGRGLQLLFYSVGIGQISSEVPQNLSASRPQDRQFILSSKKLLLSDSGFYLCAWSRRPSGGAGNEQFFGPGTRLTVL.

The V and J genes are TRBV7-3 and TRBJ2-3; the D gene is possibly TRBD1 (6 bases). CDR3 length: 14 amino acids. V lost 3 bases and J lost 0, with 7 bases in between. Looked up from germline, CDR1 is SGHTA and CDR2 is FQGTGA. This CDR3 reads CASSLQGSTDTQYF. In DNA, the CDR3 is TGTGCCAGCAGCTTGCAGGGGAGCACAGATACGCAGTATTTT.

This clone has just a few counts. A far larger clone is off by one base, so a read error is likely. The sample has other DNA sequences that encode this CDR3 too. CDR3 sequence reads: CASSPEGQPRETQYF. CDR3 in DNA: TGTGCCAGCAGCCCCGAGGGACAGCCCCGAGAGACCCAGTACTTC. The chain links TRBV5-4 to TRBJ2-5; 7 bases agree with TRBD1. Germline-derived CDR1 and CDR2 are SGHNT and YYREEE (reference sequence). Trimming at V came to 4 bases and at J to 4 bases, leaving 10 bases not matched to a gene. This CDR3 has 15 residues.

The rearrangement joins TRBV18 to TRBJ2-3, with 9 bases identical to TRBD2. In germline, CDR1 is KGHSH, CDR2 LQKENI. The CDR3 length is 15 residues. After removal of 1 base from V and 6 bases from J, the junction contained 5 bases not matched to a gene. CDR3: CASSPRDLAGDTQYF. The CDR3 nucleotides read TGTGCCAGCTCACCACGGGATCTAGCGGGGGATACGCAGTATTTT.

The chain couples TRBV6-6 to TRBJ2-2, with TRBD2 matching over 7 bases. Germline assignment: CDR1 MNHNY and CDR2 SVGAGI (reference sequence). V lost 6 bases, J lost 0 bases, and 7 bases stayed unmatched. This CDR3 spans 16 amino acids. In DNA, the CDR3 is TGTGCCAGCAGATATACCGGGACTACGAACACCGGGGAGCTGTTTTTT. Translated, it gives CASRYTGTTNTGELFF.

The chain links TRBV11-1 to TRBJ2-7, with a tentative D call TRBD1 (6 bases). V lost 1 base to trimming and J lost 2 bases, with 12 bases between them. This CDR3 comprises 15 residues. CDR1 SGHAT and CDR2 FQDESV come from the germline V gene (reference sequence). CDR3 in amino acids: CASSLEFNRAYEQYF. Here the CDR3 DNA reads TGTGCCAGCAGCTTAGAGTTTAACAGGGCCTACGAGCAGTACTTC.

The chain combines TRBV6-5 with TRBJ2-4, with a possible D match to TRBD1 (6 bases). The V end was cut by 7 bases, the J end by 3 bases, with 16 bases between. The CDR3 is made up of 15 amino acids. Per germline, CDR1 MNHEY and CDR2 SVGAGI. The CDR3 coding sequence is TGTGCCAGCATTTCCAGGGGTTCTGGCAAAAACATTCAGTACTTC. The encoded protein is CASISRGSGKNIQYF.

The chain's CDR3 is CASSLVGGAGGMNTEAFF. DNA for the CDR3: TGTGCCAGCAGCTTAGTAGGGGGGGCAGGGGGCATGAACACTGAAGCTTTCTTT. The genes are TRBV7-9 and TRBJ1-1; 8 nucleotides match TRBD1. The CDR3 totals 18 residues. CDR1 and CDR2 (germline): SEHNR, FQNEAQ (reference sequence). V was pared by 1 base and J by 0 bases, with 10 bases of the junction left unmatched.

The chain combines TRBV6-1 with TRBJ2-3; maybe TRBD1 (5 bases). V lost 7 bases, J lost 3 bases, and 11 bases lay in between. CDR1 is MNHNS, CDR2 SASEGT, per germline. The CDR3 is 13 amino acids. For the CDR3, the DNA is TGTGCCAGCAAAGGACCAGGGACAGATACGCAGTATTTT. Translated: CASKGPGTDTQYF.

CDR3 protein: CASSGTRGETQYF. CDR3 nucleotide sequence: TGTGCCAGCAGCGGCACAAGGGGGGAGACCCAGTACTTC. V and J are TRBV9 and TRBJ2-5, with TRBD1 as a possible D gene (6 bases). Germline CDR1 and CDR2: SGDLS and YYNGEE. The CDR3 is 13 residues long. V shed 3 bases and J shed 5 bases, with 11 bases lying between them.

The rearrangement links TRBV15 to TRBJ2-3, with D maybe TRBD1 (6 bases). V shed 5 bases and J shed 11 bases, with 20 bases lying between them. This CDR3 spans 14 amino acids. Looked up from germline, CDR1 is LNHNV and CDR2 is YYDKDF (reference sequence). The CDR3 DNA follows: TGTGCCACCAGCGTATACTCCACAGGGTTAGGGCAGTATTTT. Its protein product is CATSVYSTGLGQYF. The variable domain in full, with the rest retrieved from reference TRBV15 and TRBJ2-3, is DAMVIQNPRYQVTQFGKPVTLSCSQTLNHNVMYWYQQKSSQAPKLLFHYYDKDFNNEADTPDNFQSRRPNTSFCFLDIRSPGLGDTAMYLCATSVYSTGLGQYFGPGTRLTVL.

To note about this clone: This sample also contains other DNA sequences that code for the same CDR3. The genes are TRBV30 and TRBJ1-1; D gene uncertain. Germline loops: CDR1 GTSNPN, CDR2 SVGIG (reference sequence). The CDR3 extends over 11 amino acids. Trimming pared 2 bases from V and 2 bases from J, leaving 3 bases between. The CDR3 sequence: CAWSLNTEAFF. The CDR3 bases are TGTGCCTGGAGTTTAAACACTGAAGCTTTCTTT. The whole variable domain, remainder taken from reference TRBV30 and TRBJ1-1, is SQTIHQWPATLVQPVGSPLSLECTVEGTSNPNLYWYRQAAGRGLQLLFYSVGIGQISSEVPQNLSASRPQDRQFILSSKKLLLSDSGFYLCAWSLNTEAFFGQGTRLTVV.

This clone was detected many times. The DNA for the CDR3 is TGTGCCAGCAAAAAGACAGGGGCTAATGAAAAACTGTTTTTT. Its protein is CASKKTGANEKLFF. The rearrangement uses TRBV2 and TRBJ1-4; 8 nucleotides line up with TRBD1. Germline CDR1 SNHLY, CDR2 FYNNEI. The CDR3 sequence is 14 residues long. V trimming: 7 bases; J trimming: 3 bases; junction bases outside the gene matches: 4.

The chain combines TRBV7-3 with TRBJ1-6; perhaps TRBD1 as D (6 bases). This CDR3 contains 14 residues. Germline-derived CDR1 and CDR2 are SGHTA and FQGTGA. V lost 2 bases and J lost 7, with 9 bases in between. The CDR3 DNA sequence: TGTGCCAGCAGCTTACAGGGGATCAATTCACCCCTCCACTTT. Translation gives CASSLQGINSPLHF.